This T cell receptor beta chain was captured by sequencing in a study of blood T cell repertoires in COVID-19. Study at large: Donors in the United States, Italy and Spain gave samples during acute or convalescent COVID-19. The cDNA or gDNA used as material had been derived from T cells, B-cell-depleted T cells, or PBMCs.

The CDR3 runs 13 residues. Trimming removed 6 bases at V and 0 bases at J, with 9 bases between. Germline CDR1 is WNHNN and CDR2 is SYGVQD (reference sequence). As originally analysed: Reference gene primer amplification in the assay estimated nucleated cell counts. Sequencing used immunoSEQ multiplex PCR; TCRdb keeps in-frame clones, though not all of them. D and trimming were read from the DNA, whereas the V and J calls and clone size are those reported in that table. The table has some 450,000 clones, around 89% seen once. The TCR comes from a woman aged 50 to 60 with COVID-19, enrolled during active disease. V gene TRBV10-1 combines with J gene TRBJ2-7; possibly TRBD1 for D (6 bases). Sequencing was done on a sample of peripheral blood. CDR3 amino acids: CASSRGPSYEQYF. CDR3 coding DNA: TGCGCCAGCAGCAGGGGACCCTCCTACGAGCAGTACTTC.